The 17 T cell receptor beta chains given below trace back to one sample, sequenced in a study of T cells in Graves' hyperthyroidism and ophthalmopathy. Amplified regions were TCR beta CDR3 sequences from RNA transcripts. The HTBI primer set served for first-round RT-PCR of the TCR CDR3. TCRdb reprocessed the multiplex PCR reads via MiXCR and lists one record per CDR3 protein. In the table there are about 380,000 distinct CDR3 sequences, roughly 15% of which are singletons. The specimen sequenced was blood. The receptors derive from a woman aged 25-40 years with Graves' ophthalmopathy.

This clonotype was counted many times. The V gene is TRBV7-2, the J gene TRBJ1-6, with 8 bases that match TRBD1. The CDR3 contains 18 residues. The V and J ends lost 0 bases and 5 bases, in that order; junction bases with no gene match: 9. Per the germline V gene, CDR1 is SGHTA and CDR2 is FQGNSA. In DNA form, the CDR3 reads TGTGCCAGCAGCTTAGCGGGCGGACAGGGAGTTAATAATTCACCCCTCCACTTT. Amino acids: CASSLAGGQGVNNSPLHF.

The sample holds many counts of this clonotype. The rearrangement uses TRBV20-1 and TRBJ2-2, with D perhaps TRBD1 (5 bases). V lost 1 base, J lost 4 bases, and 13 bases lay in between. The V gene's germline CDR1 is DFQATT and CDR2 SNEGSKA (reference sequence). The CDR3 loop spans 15 amino acids. The DNA of the CDR3 is TGCAGTGCTAGAGTCCAGGGTACTGTCACCGGGGAGCTGTTTTTT. Translation gives CSARVQGTVTGELFF.

This clonotype was recorded many times. The gene calls are TRBV6-1 and TRBJ1-3; a possible D gene is TRBD1 (5 bases). Trimming took 6 bases from V and 0 from J, leaving 12 bases between them. This CDR3 has 15 amino acids. Germline V gives CDR1 MNHNS, CDR2 SASEGT. CDR3 nucleotides: TGTGCCAGCAGACCCGACAGCTACTCTGGAAACACCATATATTTT. Translating gives CASRPDSYSGNTIYF.

CDR3 coding DNA: TGTGCCTGGACTCGGGACGAGCCATACGAGCAGTACTTC. Its protein is CAWTRDEPYEQYF. The V gene is TRBV30, the J gene TRBJ2-7; D is perhaps TRBD1 or TRBD2 (5 bases each). The ends were cut back, 4 bases at V and 4 bases at J, with 14 bases in the middle. CDR1 and CDR2 from the germline V gene are GTSNPN and SVGIG (reference sequence). CDR3 length: 13 amino acids.

This clonotype was picked up many times. The J gene is TRBJ1-5, the V gene TRBV5-1; D not certain. Looked up from germline, CDR1 is SGHRS and CDR2 is YFSETQ. This CDR3 has 13 amino acids. Between the trimmed V and J ends, which lost 2 bases and 4 bases, there was a span of 7 bases. The CDR3 bases are TGCGCCAGCAGCTTTTCAAGTAATCAGCCCCAGCATTTT. This sequence encodes CASSFSSNQPQHF.

This clonotype was counted ten times or more. The gene calls are TRBV10-1 and TRBJ2-5; TRBD1 matches 12 bases. The germline V gene encodes CDR1 WNHNN and CDR2 SYGVQD (reference sequence). This CDR3 spans 15 amino acids. The V and J ends lost 6 bases and 5 bases, in that order; junction bases with no gene match: 7. The CDR3 loop is CASSRGTGGLETQYF. CDR3 sequence (DNA): TGCGCCAGCAGCAGGGGGACAGGGGGCTTGGAGACCCAGTACTTC.

The chain has TRBV30 and TRBJ2-7; D is undetermined. Germline loops: CDR1 GTSNPN, CDR2 SVGIG (reference sequence). The CDR3 is made up of 14 amino acids. CDR3 sequence (DNA): TGTGCTTGGGGTTCAGTGAATAATTACTACGAGCAGTACTTC. Translating gives CAWGSVNNYYEQYF.

This clonotype was seen many times. The chain combines TRBV6-1 with TRBJ1-1; a possible D gene is TRBD1 (6 bases). From germline, CDR1 is MNHNS and CDR2 SASEGT. Trimming took 6 bases from V and 0 from J, leaving 11 bases between them. This CDR3 has 14 residues. In DNA form, the CDR3 reads TGTGCCAGCAGGGAGGGGGTGATGAACACTGAAGCTTTCTTT. Translating gives CASREGVMNTEAFF.

The chain has TRBV24-1 and TRBJ1-3, with 9 bases identical to TRBD1. The trim removed 9 bases at V and 8 bases at J, leaving 7 bases unmatched. Germline CDR1 and CDR2: KGHDR and SFDVKD. The CDR3 has 13 residues. The CDR3 is CATGRDREDTIYF. CDR3 in DNA: TGTGCCACCGGCCGGGACAGGGAGGACACCATATATTTT.

The rearrangement uses TRBV2 and TRBJ2-2; either TRBD1 or TRBD2 may supply D (5 bases each). V was cut by 6 bases and J by 6 bases, with 17 bases left in between. This CDR3 is built from 15 residues. Per the germline V gene, CDR1 is SNHLY and CDR2 is FYNNEI. The CDR3, as DNA: TGTGCCAGCAGCTTACTGGGACCCGCCGCCGGGGAGCTGTTTTTT. This gives the protein CASSLLGPAAGELFF.

This clonotype was detected many times. This rearrangement joins TRBV28 to TRBJ1-4; 7 nucleotides match TRBD1. The CDR3 has 15 amino acids. Germline CDR1 MDHEN, CDR2 SYDVKM. V shed 6 bases and J 1 base; nucleotides not matched to a gene: 5. The CDR3, as DNA: TGTGCCAGCAGAACTAGGGGGCAAACTAATGAAAAACTGTTTTTT. Its translation is CASRTRGQTNEKLFF.

This clonotype has ten or more counts. The rearrangement joins TRBV7-9 to TRBJ2-7; D is perhaps TRBD2 (6 bases). CDR1 is SEHNR and CDR2 is FQNEAQ in the germline V gene (reference sequence). V was shortened by 10 bases and J by 2 bases, with 18 bases between the two germline ends. There are 14 residues in the CDR3. CDR3 DNA: TGTGCCATCCCCGGGAGTGAGGCACCCTACGAGCAGTACTTC. It is translated as CAIPGSEAPYEQYF.

This clonotype was counted between two and nine times. This chain connects TRBV14 to TRBJ2-1; D remains ambiguous. This CDR3 spans 14 amino acids. V was shortened by 5 bases and J by 0 bases, with 8 bases between the two germline ends. Germline CDR1 SGHDN, CDR2 FVKESK. The CDR3: CASSWRTSYNEQFF. CDR3 coding DNA: TGTGCCAGCAGCTGGCGAACCTCCTACAATGAGCAGTTCTTC.

About this clonotype: A clone one base away is much larger, so this may be a read error. The rearrangement joins TRBV28 to TRBJ2-2; 7 bases map to TRBD1. The CDR3 totals 15 residues. From germline, CDR1 is MDHEN and CDR2 SYDVKM. The CDR3 loop is CASSTEQGSTRELFF. The CDR3 DNA reads as TGTGCCAGCAGTACTGAACAGGGGAGCACCAGGGAGCTGTTTTTT.

This clonotype was picked up a small number of times. This chain links TRBV5-1 with TRBJ1-2; 11 bases match TRBD1. This CDR3 comprises 16 residues. J lost 2 bases, V lost 4 bases, and 7 bases had no gene match. Germline CDR1 SGHRS, CDR2 YFSETQ. The CDR3 loop is CASSPIGQGANYGYTF. Here the CDR3 DNA reads TGCGCCAGCAGCCCTATTGGACAGGGGGCCAACTATGGCTACACCTTC.

This chain joins TRBV19 and TRBJ2-5; 9 positions agree with TRBD2. The CDR3 sequence is 12 residues long. Germline trimming cut 1 base from V and 12 bases from J; bases unmatched to any gene: 3. Germline-derived CDR1 and CDR2 are LNHDA and SQIVND (reference sequence). CDR3 coding DNA: TGTGCCAGTAGTATAGTTGGCGGGGGGGAGTACTTC. This sequence encodes CASSIVGGGEYF. Based on the CDR3 plus reference TRBV19 and TRBJ2-5, the full variable domain is DGGITQSPKYLFRKEGQNVTLSCEQNLNHDAMYWYRQDPGQGLRLIYYSQIVNDFQKGDIAEGYSVSREKKESFPLTVTSAQKNPTAFYLCASSIVGGGEYFGPGTRLLVL.

This clonotype was detected many times. The chain combines TRBV28 with TRBJ2-4; TRBD1 matches 10 bases. The germline V gene encodes CDR1 MDHEN and CDR2 SYDVKM. The CDR3 covers 16 residues. Trimming cost V 3 bases and J 4 bases; bases outside gene matches: 6. In DNA, the CDR3 is TGTGCCAGCAGTTTGATTGGACAGGGGGAAAAAAACATTCAGTACTTC. Encoded protein: CASSLIGQGEKNIQYF.